Each of the 2 T cell receptor beta chains below was sequenced from the same sample in a study of CD8+CD57+ T cells in acquired aplastic anemia. Profiling of TCR beta VDJ combinations and CDR3 sequences used genomic DNA as template. Each CDR3 protein gets one entry after TCRdb re-called the reads with MiXCR. The sample comprises 110,000 or so distinct CDR3 sequences, less than 65% of which are singletons, and under 35% rests with the top ten. The material sequenced was sorted CD4+, CD8+, or CD8+CD57+ T cells (not recorded which) from PBMCs. Receptor source: a human donor in good health, serving as a control.

This clonotype was observed at least ten times. The V and J genes are TRBV3-1 and TRBJ1-2; D unresolved. Germline V lookup: CDR1 LGHDT, CDR2 YNNKEL (reference sequence). The CDR3 totals 15 residues. The V gene lost 1 base and the J gene lost 0 bases, with 9 bases spanning the gap. DNA of the CDR3: TGTGCCAGCAGCCAAGCCCCCGACGCTAACTATGGCTACACCTTC. It yields the protein CASSQAPDANYGYTF. Complete variable domain (other parts from reference TRBV3-1 and TRBJ1-2): DTAVSQTPKYLVTQMGNDKSIKCEQNLGHDTMYWYKQDSKKFLKIMFSYNNKELIINETVPNRFSPKSPDKAHLNLHINSLELGDSAVYFCASSQAPDANYGYTFGSGTRLTVV.

Concerning this clonotype: This clone may be a read error of a much larger clone one base away. This CDR3 fails to terminate in the conserved phenylalanine or tryptophan, so it likely reflects a read error. This chain joins TRBV5-5 and TRBJ1-2; D is unclear. V lost 0 bases, J lost 0 bases, and 9 bases lay in between. The CDR3 runs to 15 residues. Germline-derived CDR1 and CDR2 are SGHKS and YYEKEE (reference sequence). The CDR3 coding sequence is TGTGCCAGCAGCTTGGTCGGTCCGACTAACTATGGCTACACCCTC. Protein product: CASSLVGPTNYGYTL.